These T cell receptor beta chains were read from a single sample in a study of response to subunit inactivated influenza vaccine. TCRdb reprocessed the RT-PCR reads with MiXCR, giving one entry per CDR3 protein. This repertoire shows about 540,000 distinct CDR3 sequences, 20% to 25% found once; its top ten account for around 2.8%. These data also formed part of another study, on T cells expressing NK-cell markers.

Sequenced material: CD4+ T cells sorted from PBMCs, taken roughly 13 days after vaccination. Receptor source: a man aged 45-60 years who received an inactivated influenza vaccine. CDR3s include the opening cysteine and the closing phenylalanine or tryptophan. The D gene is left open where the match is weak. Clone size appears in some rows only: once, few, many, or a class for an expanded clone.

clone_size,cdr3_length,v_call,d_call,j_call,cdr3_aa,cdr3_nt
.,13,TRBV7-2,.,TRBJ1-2,CASSLREGFGYTF,TGTGCCAGCAGCCTAAGGGAGGGGTTCGGCTACACCTTC
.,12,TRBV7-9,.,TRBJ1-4,CASTNSEEKLFF,TGTGCCAGTACGAACAGCGAAGAAAAACTGTTTTTT
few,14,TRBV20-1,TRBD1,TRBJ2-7,CSARWMGTGYEQYF,TGCAGTGCTAGATGGATGGGGACAGGCTACGAGCAGTACTTC
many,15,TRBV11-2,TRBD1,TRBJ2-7,CASSLERGPSYEQYF,TGTGCCAGCAGCTTAGAGAGGGGGCCTTCCTACGAGCAGTACTTC
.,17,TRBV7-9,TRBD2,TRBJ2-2,CASTFFGVAGNTGELFF,TGTGCCAGCACCTTCTTCGGGGTAGCGGGGAACACCGGGGAGCTGTTTTTT
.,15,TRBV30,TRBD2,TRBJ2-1,CAWRALAGSYNEQFF,TGTGCCTGGAGAGCCCTAGCGGGCTCCTACAATGAGCAGTTCTTC
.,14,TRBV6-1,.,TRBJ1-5,CASTSGHSNQPQHF,TGTGCCAGCACCTCAGGTCATAGCAATCAGCCCCAGCATTTT
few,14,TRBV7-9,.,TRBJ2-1,CASSLTRQGSEQFF,TGTGCCAGCAGCTTAACCCGGCAGGGATCCGAGCAGTTCTTC
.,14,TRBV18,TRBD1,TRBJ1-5,CASSGPGGDQPQHF,TGTGCCAGCTCCGGACCAGGGGGCGATCAGCCCCAGCATTTT
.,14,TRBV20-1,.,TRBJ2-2,CSARDSGARGELFF,TGCAGTGCTAGAGATTCGGGGGCGCGAGGGGAGCTGTTTTTT
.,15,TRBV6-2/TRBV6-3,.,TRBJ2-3,CASSYSFWSTDTQYF,TGTGCCAGCAGTTACTCGTTTTGGTCCACAGATACGCAGTATTTT
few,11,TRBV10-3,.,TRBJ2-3,CATQSTDTQYF,TGTGCCACCCAGAGCACAGATACGCAGTATTTT
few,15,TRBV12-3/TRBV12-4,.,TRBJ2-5,CASSSVGLVQETQYF,TGTGCCAGCAGTTCCGTCGGGTTAGTGCAAGAGACCCAGTACTTC
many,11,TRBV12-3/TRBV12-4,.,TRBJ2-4,CASSSKNIQYF,TGTGCCAGCAGTTCCAAAAACATTCAGTACTTC
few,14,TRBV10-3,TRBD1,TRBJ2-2,CAINPGGNTGELFF,TGTGCCATCAACCCAGGGGGCAACACCGGGGAGCTGTTTTTT
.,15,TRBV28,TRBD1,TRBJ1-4,CASSIPGGVDEKLFF,TGTGCCAGCAGCATTCCAGGGGGCGTCGATGAAAAACTGTTTTTT
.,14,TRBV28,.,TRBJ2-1,CASSFFPTTNEQFF,TGTGCCAGCAGTTTTTTCCCCACTACCAATGAGCAGTTCTTC
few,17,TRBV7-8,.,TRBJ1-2,CASSLVPTGKFNYGYTF,TGTGCCAGCAGCTTAGTCCCCACAGGGAAGTTTAACTATGGCTACACCTTC
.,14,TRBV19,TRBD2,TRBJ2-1,CASNPGLAGAKQFF,TGTGCCAGTAACCCCGGACTAGCGGGAGCAAAGCAGTTCTTC
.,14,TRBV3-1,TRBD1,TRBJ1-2,CASSRQGTTGGYTF,TGTGCCAGCAGCCGACAGGGGACGACGGGGGGCTACACCTTC
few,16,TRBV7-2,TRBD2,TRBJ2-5,CASSLVGGGSKETQYF,TGTGCCAGCAGCTTAGTTGGCGGGGGGTCCAAAGAGACCCAGTACTTC
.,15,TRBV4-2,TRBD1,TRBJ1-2,CASSQEGTDNYGYTF,TGTGCCAGCAGCCAAGAAGGGACAGATAACTATGGCTACACCTTC
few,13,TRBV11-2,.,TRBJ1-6,CASSLPGPSPLHF,TGTGCCAGCAGCTTGCCAGGGCCTTCACCCCTCCACTTT
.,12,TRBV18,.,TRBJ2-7,CASSPVAYEQYF,TGTGCCAGCTCACCAGTCGCCTACGAGCAGTACTTC
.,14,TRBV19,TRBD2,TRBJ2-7,CASSNGLATYEQYF,TGTGCCAGTAGCAACGGACTAGCGACCTACGAGCAGTACTTC
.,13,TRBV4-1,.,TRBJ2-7,CASSQEPVYEQYF,TGCGCCAGCAGCCAAGAACCGGTCTACGAGCAGTACTTC
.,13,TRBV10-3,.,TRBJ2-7,CAISAKEGNEQYF,TGTGCCATCAGTGCGAAGGAAGGGAACGAGCAGTACTTC